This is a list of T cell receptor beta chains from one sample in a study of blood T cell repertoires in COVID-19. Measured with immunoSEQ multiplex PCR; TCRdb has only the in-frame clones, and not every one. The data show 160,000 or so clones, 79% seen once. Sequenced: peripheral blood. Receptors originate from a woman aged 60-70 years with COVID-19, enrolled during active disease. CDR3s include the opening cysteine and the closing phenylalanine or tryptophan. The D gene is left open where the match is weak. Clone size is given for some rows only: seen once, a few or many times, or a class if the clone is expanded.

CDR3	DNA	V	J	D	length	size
CASSWDRKNTGELFF	TGTGCCAGCAGCTGGGACAGAAAGAACACCGGGGAGCTGTTTTTT	TRBV7-9	TRBJ2-2	TRBD1	15	NA
CASSPPGTGEQFF	TGTGCCAGCAGCCCGCCGGGCACAGGTGAGCAGTTCTTC	TRBV7-3	TRBJ2-1	NA	13	NA
CASRSSIATRNEQYF	TGTGCAAGTCGCTCTTCGATTGCCACCAGGAACGAGCAGTACTTC	TRBV12-2	TRBJ2-7	NA	15	NA
CASSDRAGELFF	TGCGCCAGCAGCGACAGGGCCGGGGAGCTGTTTTTT	TRBV4-1	TRBJ2-2	TRBD1	12	NA
CSSDPGTGGYTF	TGCAGCTCGGATCCGGGAACGGGAGGCTACACCTTC	TRBV29-1	TRBJ1-2	NA	12	few
CASGLVLDSGREPYEQYF	TGTGCTAGTGGTTTGGTACTCGATAGCGGGAGGGAACCCTACGAGCAGTACTTC	TRBV12-5	TRBJ2-7	TRBD2	18	NA
CASYRAEGQPQHF	TGTGCCAGCTACAGGGCAGAAGGACAGCCCCAGCATTTT	TRBV2	TRBJ1-5	NA	13	NA
CASSPTTGTSGLEQYF	TGTGCCAGCTCACCTACCACCGGGACTAGCGGACTCGAGCAGTACTTC	TRBV18	TRBJ2-7	TRBD2	16	NA
CASGKGRTEAFF	TGCGCCAGCGGGAAAGGGAGGACTGAAGCTTTCTTT	TRBV4-3	TRBJ1-1	NA	12	NA
CASSLIGAGGSGYTF	TGTGCCAGTAGTCTAATAGGCGCAGGGGGAAGTGGCTACACCTTC	TRBV19	TRBJ1-2	TRBD1	15	NA
CASSLGTGKFGGYTF	TGCGCCAGCAGCTTGGGGACAGGGAAGTTCGGTGGCTACACCTTC	TRBV5-1	TRBJ1-2	TRBD1	15	NA
CASSLEWGPGDEQFF	TGTGCCAGCAGCCTGGAGTGGGGCCCAGGAGATGAGCAGTTCTTC	TRBV5-5	TRBJ2-1	NA	15	NA
CASSLATGGVWGYEQYF	TGTGCCAGCAGCCTAGCGACAGGGGGCGTTTGGGGGTACGAGCAGTACTTC	TRBV14	TRBJ2-7	TRBD1	17	NA
CASSPARQGREKLFF	TGTGCCAGCTCACCAGCTAGACAGGGTCGGGAAAAACTGTTTTTT	TRBV18	TRBJ1-4	TRBD1	15	NA
CASSQQAGSFLEQYF	TGCGCCAGCAGCCAACAGGCGGGGAGCTTTCTCGAGCAGTACTTC	TRBV5-1	TRBJ2-7	NA	15	NA
CASRGGSNQPQHF	TGTGCCAGCAGGGGGGGTAGCAATCAGCCCCAGCATTTT	TRBV12-3/TRBV12-4	TRBJ1-5	NA	13	NA
CASSGRPGLAEDEQFF	TGTGCCAGCAGCGGCCGGCCGGGACTAGCGGAGGATGAGCAGTTCTTC	TRBV7-9	TRBJ2-1	TRBD2	16	few
CASSPSRRQGTSGANVLTF	TGTGCCAGCAGCCCCTCTCGAAGACAGGGGACATCTGGGGCCAACGTCCTGACTTTC	TRBV21-1	TRBJ2-6	NA	19	NA
CASSSDTDTDTQYF	TGTGCCAGCAGCTCGGACACTGACACAGATACGCAGTATTTT	TRBV11-2	TRBJ2-3	NA	14	NA
CASSLYGTGRPLAKNIQYF	TGTGCCAGCAGTTTATATGGGACAGGGAGACCTCTAGCCAAAAACATTCAGTACTTC	TRBV27	TRBJ2-4	TRBD1	19	few
CASSQDRRPGELFF	TGTGCCAGCAGCCAAGATAGGAGGCCCGGGGAGCTGTTTTTT	TRBV3-1/TRBV3-2	TRBJ2-2	NA	14	once
CASRTDRAHNQPQHF	TGTGCCAGCAGGACGGACAGGGCTCACAATCAGCCCCAGCATTTT	TRBV28	TRBJ1-5	TRBD1	15	once
CASSLRLAGAMQETQYF	TGTGCTAGCAGCTTAAGGCTAGCGGGGGCCATGCAAGAGACCCAGTACTTC	TRBV7-7	TRBJ2-5	TRBD2	17	many
CASSLSGLAGAEQYF	TGTGCCAGCAGTTTATCGGGACTAGCGGGGGCAGAGCAGTATTTT	TRBV27	TRBJ2-3	TRBD2	15	once
CASSQKTGWGEKLFF	TGTGCCAGCAGCCAGAAGACAGGGTGGGGTGAAAAACTGTTTTTT	TRBV3-1/TRBV3-2	TRBJ1-4	TRBD1	15	NA
CASSLPPLTGFHYGYTF	TGTGCCAGCAGTCTCCCCCCCCTAACAGGGTTTCACTATGGCTACACCTTC	TRBV28	TRBJ1-2	NA	17	NA
CASSSRLATNVDEQYF	TGTGCCAGCAGCTCGAGACTAGCTACCAATGTGGACGAGCAGTACTTC	TRBV9	TRBJ2-7	TRBD2	16	NA
CASSQDGGAFRPQYF	TGTGCCAGCAGCCAAGACGGGGGGGCCTTCCGGCCGCAGTATTTT	TRBV3-1/TRBV3-2	TRBJ2-3	TRBD2	15	NA
CASGLVLADTGELFF	TGTGCTAGTGGTTTGGTTTTGGCCGATACCGGGGAGCTGTTTTTT	TRBV12-5	TRBJ2-2	NA	15	NA
CAISGPGSSYNEQFF	TGTGCCATCAGTGGCCCGGGTTCCTCCTACAATGAGCAGTTCTTC	TRBV10-3	TRBJ2-1	NA	15	few
CASSLAPGEYEQYF	TGCGCCAGCAGCTTGGCACCAGGGGAGTACGAGCAGTACTTC	TRBV5-1	TRBJ2-7	NA	14	NA
CASSPTVRGEDGYTF	TGTGCCAGCAGTCCCACTGTGAGAGGCGAGGATGGCTACACCTTC	TRBV27	TRBJ1-2	NA	15	NA
CSVRLAGGIYEQYF	TGCAGCGTCCGACTAGCGGGAGGGATCTACGAGCAGTACTTC	TRBV29-1	TRBJ2-7	TRBD2	14	once
CASSLQIPGQGYNSPLHF	TGTGCCAGCAGTTTACAAATCCCGGGACAGGGGTATAATTCACCCCTCCACTTT	TRBV28	TRBJ1-6	TRBD1	18	NA
CASSPWSKRGGFNEQFF	TGTGCCAGCAGTCCGTGGTCAAAGCGGGGGGGGTTCAATGAGCAGTTCTTC	TRBV28	TRBJ2-1	TRBD2	17	NA
CACQAGTSYNEQFF	TGTGCCTGTCAAGCCGGGACTAGCTACAATGAGCAGTTCTTC	TRBV30	TRBJ2-1	TRBD2	14	NA
CASSGDRGTKNGYTF	TGTGCCAGCAGCGGGGACAGGGGGACGAAGAATGGCTACACCTTC	TRBV9	TRBJ1-2	TRBD1	15	many
CASSATDHNQPQHF	TGCGCCAGCAGCGCGACAGACCACAATCAGCCCCAGCATTTT	TRBV10-2	TRBJ1-5	NA	14	NA
CASSQASTDTQYF	TGTGCCAGCAGCCAAGCTAGCACAGATACGCAGTATTTT	TRBV9	TRBJ2-3	NA	13	NA
CASTIGTVNQPQHF	TGTGCCAGCACGATCGGGACAGTTAATCAGCCCCAGCATTTT	TRBV6-5	TRBJ1-5	TRBD1	14	few
CATASWGGGDTQYF	TGTGCCACCGCCAGTTGGGGGGGCGGAGATACGCAGTATTTT	TRBV10-3	TRBJ2-3	NA	14	NA
CTSSQDYKGRVENTEAFF	TGCACCAGCAGCCAAGACTATAAGGGGCGAGTAGAGAACACTGAAGCTTTCTTT	TRBV1	TRBJ1-1	NA	18	NA
CASSPRDPPSTDTQYF	TGTGCCAGCAGCCCGCGGGACCCCCCTAGCACAGATACGCAGTATTTT	TRBV7-2	TRBJ2-3	NA	16	once
CSATTNEKLFF	TGCAGTGCTACGACTAATGAAAAACTGTTTTTT	TRBV20-1	TRBJ1-4	NA	11	NA
CASSEGQGVITDTQYF	TGTGCCAGCAGCGAAGGACAGGGGGTTATCACAGATACGCAGTATTTT	TRBV5-8	TRBJ2-3	TRBD1	16	NA
CATSRVRVSYGYTF	TGTGCCACCAGCAGGGTACGAGTGAGCTATGGCTACACCTTC	TRBV15	TRBJ1-2	NA	14	NA
CASSLGASGSYNEQFF	TGCGCCAGCAGCTTGGGAGCTAGCGGCTCCTACAATGAGCAGTTCTTC	TRBV5-1	TRBJ2-1	TRBD2	16	NA
CASSSGVAGVGNTGELFF	TGTGCCAGTAGTAGCGGGGTAGCGGGAGTGGGGAATACCGGGGAGCTGTTTTTT	TRBV19	TRBJ2-2	TRBD2	18	few
CASSQQGVGNEKLFF	TGTGCCAGCAGCCAGCAGGGGGTTGGTAATGAAAAACTGTTTTTT	TRBV14	TRBJ1-4	TRBD1	15	NA
CASTLGGTGGGGYTF	TGTGCCAGCACCCTGGGCGGGACAGGGGGCGGTGGCTACACCTTC	TRBV5-4	TRBJ1-2	TRBD1	15	NA
CASSSRDRSTGELFF	TGTGCCAGCTCATCCCGGGACAGGAGCACCGGGGAGCTGTTTTTT	TRBV18	TRBJ2-2	TRBD1	15	NA
CASRAGGAHYTEAFF	TGTGCCAGCAGAGCGGGGGGCGCCCATTACACTGAAGCTTTCTTT	TRBV28	TRBJ1-1	NA	15	NA
CAIRSGGTQETQYF	TGTGCCATTCGTAGCGGGGGGACCCAAGAGACCCAGTACTTC	TRBV19	TRBJ2-5	TRBD2	14	NA
CATSPMAGSYNEQFF	TGTGCCACCAGCCCCATGGCAGGGTCCTACAATGAGCAGTTCTTC	TRBV15	TRBJ2-1	NA	15	NA
CASSESFTGWTEQFF	TGTGCCAGCAGTGAGAGCTTCACGGGGTGGACTGAGCAGTTCTTC	TRBV6-2/TRBV6-3	TRBJ2-1	NA	15	NA